The subject of this entry is one T cell receptor (beta chain). The antigen is unknown. Amplification used 60 Vbeta primers and 13 Jbeta primers. Generated by immunoSEQ multiplex PCR, the TCRdb table keeps only in-frame clones and is missing some. The repertoire holds fewer than 200,000 clones, with 75% to 80% as singletons. These data belong to a study of cytomegalovirus exposure and HLA in healthy donors. Study-wide results and limits: In a later analysis, HLA-associated beta chains showed higher expansion and lower generation probabilities than comparable chains. Within a later analysis, the majority of CMV-associated TCR beta chains appeared HLA-restricted.

This CDR3 comprises 17 residues. The ends lost 4 bases at V and 0 bases at J; junction bases unmatched: 8. The V gene's germline CDR1 is MDHEN and CDR2 SYDVKM. This TCR was sampled from a middle-aged man in good health and CMV-seropositive. The rearrangement joins TRBV28 to TRBJ2-3, with 9 bases aligning to TRBD1. Sequenced input: PBMCs. For the CDR3, the DNA is TGTGCCAGCAGTTCCCCGGGACAGGGTGGGAGCACAGATACGCAGTATTTT. Translation: CASSSPGQGGSTDTQYF.